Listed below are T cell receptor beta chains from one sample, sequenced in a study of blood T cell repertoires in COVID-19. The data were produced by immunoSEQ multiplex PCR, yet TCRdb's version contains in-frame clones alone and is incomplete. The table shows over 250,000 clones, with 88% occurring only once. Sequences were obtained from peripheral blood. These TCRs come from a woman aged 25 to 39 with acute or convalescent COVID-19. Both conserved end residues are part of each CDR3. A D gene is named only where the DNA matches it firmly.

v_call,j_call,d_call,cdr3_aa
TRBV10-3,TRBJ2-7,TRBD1,CAIGAGTASYEQYF
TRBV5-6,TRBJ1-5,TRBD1,CASSLTGGPQHF
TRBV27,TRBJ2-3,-,CASSLLGTDTQYF
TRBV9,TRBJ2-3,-,CASSETPRGGTDTQYF
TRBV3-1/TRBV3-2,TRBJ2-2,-,CASSQAADSITGELFF
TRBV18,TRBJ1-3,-,CASSPTGTEGYTIYF
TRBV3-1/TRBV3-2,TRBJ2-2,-,CASSQDRRGGELFF
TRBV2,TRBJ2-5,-,CASSPAGTQYF
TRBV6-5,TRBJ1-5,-,CASTGGANQPQHF
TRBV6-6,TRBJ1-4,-,CASSYGTSNEKLFF
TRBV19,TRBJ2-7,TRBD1,CASSRSGGQGPYEQYF
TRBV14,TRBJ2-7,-,CASSQAGVGEQYF
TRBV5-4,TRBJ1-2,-,CASSLGGPRGNNYGYTF
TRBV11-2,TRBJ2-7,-,CASGIQVKQYF
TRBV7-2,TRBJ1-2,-,CASSFNRFRLPNYGYTF
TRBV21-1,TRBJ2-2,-,CASSPERQGAGLAGELFF
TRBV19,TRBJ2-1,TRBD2,CASSPWTSGGNEQFF
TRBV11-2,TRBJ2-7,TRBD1,CASSLGQGVYEQYF
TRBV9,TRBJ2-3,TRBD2,CASSDWLAETFSTDTQYF
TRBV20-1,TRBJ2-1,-,CSARENREQFF
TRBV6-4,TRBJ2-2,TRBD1,CASSDRGQRNTGELFF
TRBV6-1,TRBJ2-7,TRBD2,CASSKGLAGGKNYEQYF
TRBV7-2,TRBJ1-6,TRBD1,CASSSGTGPSPLHF
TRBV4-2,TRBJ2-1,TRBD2,CASSPLRKREGDNEQFF
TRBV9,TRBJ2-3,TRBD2,CASDPSGRTDTQYF
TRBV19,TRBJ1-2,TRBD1,CASSTRQGGYTF
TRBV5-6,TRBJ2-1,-,CASSSRLNEQFF
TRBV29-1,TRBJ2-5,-,CSVEDRVDGTQYF
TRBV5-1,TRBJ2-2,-,CASSPRSDGLNTGELFF
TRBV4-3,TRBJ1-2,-,CASSQDGSYGYTF
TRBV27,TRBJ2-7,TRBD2,CASSETAGGRYEQYF
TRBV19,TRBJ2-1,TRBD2,CASSITGLAGGRDEQFF
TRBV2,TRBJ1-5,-,CASSVPRDQPQHF
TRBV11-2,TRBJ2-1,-,CASSLVPGNYNEQFF
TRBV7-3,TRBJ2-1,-,CASSLQPRGILYNEQFF
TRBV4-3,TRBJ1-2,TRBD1,CASSHRQGNGYTF
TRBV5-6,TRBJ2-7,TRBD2,CASRRRGAALGQYF
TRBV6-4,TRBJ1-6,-,CASREEATYNSPLHF
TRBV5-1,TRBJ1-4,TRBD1,CASSPGQDYEKLFF
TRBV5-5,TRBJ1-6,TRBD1,CASSPTGTADSPLHF
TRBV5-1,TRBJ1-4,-,CASRMTVLNEKLFF
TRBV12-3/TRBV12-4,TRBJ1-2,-,CASSPGRAYGYTF
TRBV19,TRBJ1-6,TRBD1,CASGKPGQGRGSPLHF
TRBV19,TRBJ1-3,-,CASSTRDSLSGNTIYF
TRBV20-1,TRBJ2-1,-,CSASGDEQFF
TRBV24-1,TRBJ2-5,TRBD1,CATSDKDRAGETQYF
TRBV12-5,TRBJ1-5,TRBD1,CASATGQGKYQPQHF
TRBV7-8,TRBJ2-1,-,CASRSKRASVKYNEQFF
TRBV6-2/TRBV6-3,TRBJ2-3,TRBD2,CASSYVTSGTDTQYF
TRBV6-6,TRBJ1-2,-,CASTRGNNGYTF
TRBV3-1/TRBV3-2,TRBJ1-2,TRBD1,CASSQEPGGNGYTF